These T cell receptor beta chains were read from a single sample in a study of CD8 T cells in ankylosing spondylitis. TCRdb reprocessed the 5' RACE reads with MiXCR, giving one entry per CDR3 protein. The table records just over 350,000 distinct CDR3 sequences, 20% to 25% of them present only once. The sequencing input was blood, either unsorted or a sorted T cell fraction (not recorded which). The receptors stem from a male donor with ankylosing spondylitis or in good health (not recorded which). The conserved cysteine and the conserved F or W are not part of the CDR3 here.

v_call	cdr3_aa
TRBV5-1	ASSLASAETSTDTQY
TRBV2	ASTPPRGSNQPQH
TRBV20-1	SARVLRGTSSYEQY
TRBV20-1	SAQPLAGEQY
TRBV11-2	ASSLDAGGTGEQF
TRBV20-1	SAYGDRGADTQY
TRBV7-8	ASSLVLAGHYNEQF
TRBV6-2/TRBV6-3	ASSTLTEAYEQY
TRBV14	ASSPWAQLHEQF
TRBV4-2	ASSQDTGISGNQPQH
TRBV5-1	ASSLADGSGDVKNIQY
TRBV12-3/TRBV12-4	ASSLGSIYEQY
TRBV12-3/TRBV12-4	ASSPTGSEAF
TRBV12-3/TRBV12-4	ASSPVRNTEAF
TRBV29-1	SAKPGQGNYNEQF
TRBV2	ASSDQARGEETQY
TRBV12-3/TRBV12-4	ASSLGKETEAF
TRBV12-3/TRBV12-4	ASSFGALNTEAF
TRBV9	ASSETGQGRETQY
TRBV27	TSVSRIGNQPQH
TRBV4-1	ASSRGREAGGLF
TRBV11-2	ASSSGPYQETQY